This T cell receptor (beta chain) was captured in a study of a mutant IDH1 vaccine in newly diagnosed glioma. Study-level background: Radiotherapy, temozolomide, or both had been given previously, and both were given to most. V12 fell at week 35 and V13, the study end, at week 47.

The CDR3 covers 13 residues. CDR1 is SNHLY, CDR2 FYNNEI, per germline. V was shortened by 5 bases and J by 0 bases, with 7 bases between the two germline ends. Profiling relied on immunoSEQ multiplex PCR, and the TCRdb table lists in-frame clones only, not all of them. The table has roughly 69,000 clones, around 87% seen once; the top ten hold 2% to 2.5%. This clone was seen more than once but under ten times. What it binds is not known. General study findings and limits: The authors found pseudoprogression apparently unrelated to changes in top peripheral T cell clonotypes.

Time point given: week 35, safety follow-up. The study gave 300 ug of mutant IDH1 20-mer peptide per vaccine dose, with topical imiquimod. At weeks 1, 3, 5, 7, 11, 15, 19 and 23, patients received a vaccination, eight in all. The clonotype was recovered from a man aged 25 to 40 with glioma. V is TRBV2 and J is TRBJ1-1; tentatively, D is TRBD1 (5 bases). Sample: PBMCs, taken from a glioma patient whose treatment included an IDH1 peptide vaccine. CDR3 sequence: CASSRDLNTEAFF. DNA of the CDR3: TGTGCCAGCAGTCGGGACTTGAACACTGAAGCTTTCTTT.